The present entry profiles one T cell receptor beta chain with its context. This clonotype appeared many times. This receptor's antigen is unknown. Per-nucleotide qualities are absent, and no much larger clonotype sits a single base away. The time point label of this sample denotes: newly diagnosed GD, antithyroid drugs for less than 3 months. For both TCR sequencing and RNA sequencing, RNA was extracted from PBMCs using TRIzol. The diagnosis of Graves' disease followed American Thyroid Association guidelines. Patients were recruited from an endocrinology department in Xi'an, China. From each patient, about 9 milliliters of peripheral blood was collected into an EDTA anticoagulant tube. PBMCs were isolated by Ficoll Paque Plus density gradient separation without further T cell sorting. An Agilent 2100 Bioanalyzer and agarose gel were used to assess RNA quality, and a NanoDrop 2000 was used to measure RNA concentration.

Library construction relied on multiplex PCR. Sequencing took place on an Illumina HiSeq 4000. iRepertoire HTBI primers and Arm-PCR amplification of CDR3 regions were used to construct TCR beta libraries. PCR products were gel purified before sequencing. Turning to the authors' computational methods: A total of fewer than 70 TRBV and some 15 TRBJ segments were identified across samples and were used for gene usage analysis of CDR3 amino acid clonotypes. COPE and FqMerger were used to merge filtered high-quality paired reads into contigs. BLAST was used to align contigs to the IMGT TRBV, TRBD and TRBJ reference genes, and CDR3 was defined following IMGT. Clonotypes above 0.1% frequency were classified as highly expanded clones. Repertoire diversity was measured by Shannon entropy, and V-J evenness by the Gini coefficient. A clonotype was considered public if more than one individual shared it. TCRdb handled the public reads itself, with Q25 trimming in fastp and clone calling in MiXCR, and kept productive beta chains. Every entry covers one CDR3 protein and lists the most common genes and DNA from its rows. TCRdb's processing, not the study's, gives the V and J calls here. The sample profile shows about half a million distinct CDR3 sequences; more than 10% of them were found once. About 8.9% of the sample belongs to the ten largest clones.

CDR1 and CDR2 were assigned from the germline V gene (reference sequence) as LGHDT and YNNKEL. From the cysteine through the phenylalanine, the CDR3 covers 16 amino acids. Of all the DNA, just the CDR3 is kept, 48 bases in frame from base 1. The V end gives up 1 base and the J end 0 bases, leaving 1 base in the junction not matched to a gene. This entry belongs to a study of regulatory T cells in long-lasting Graves disease (dated by TCRdb to about 2021). In the study overall: Newly diagnosed Graves' disease patients had taken antithyroid drugs for less than 3 months. Patients with persistent Graves' disease were compared with patients with newly diagnosed Graves' disease using TCR sequencing and RNA sequencing of peripheral blood. The study took place in China and was registered as a clinical trial. A total of 35 or so samples were covered by TCR sequencing, comprising roughly 13 persistent and about 20 newly diagnosed Graves' disease patients.

Study-wide findings and limitations: The authors noted that the small sample size was a limitation that may lower accuracy. Lower TCR Shannon entropy and fewer highly expanded clones were observed in persistent Graves' disease patients than in newly diagnosed patients, which suggested clonal expansion. Peripheral blood alone was examined, since thyroid tissue, which constituted the primary lesion, could not be accessed. TRBV28, TRBJ1-2 and TRBJ2-5 were preferentially used in persistent disease, while TRBV20-1 and TRBJ2-1 were favored in newly diagnosed disease. Sequencing and analysis were restricted to the TCR beta chain. Patients with persistent disease shared more public clonotypes (approximately 2,500) than newly diagnosed patients did (around 980).

The same data also contributed to another study, on T cells in Graves' hyperthyroidism and ophthalmopathy. The second investigation adds: Stable Graves' hyperthyroidism was defined as the absence of progression to ophthalmopathy over 18 months of follow-up. Hyperthyroidism patients were newly diagnosed, had a disease duration of under 2 months, and were aged 18 to 65 years. Patients with uncontrolled infections, other autoimmune diseases, pregnancy or lactation were excluded. Diagnoses were established on the basis of clinical symptoms, serum thyroxine and TRAb, thyroid ultrasound, and orbital computed tomography. A first-round RT-PCR of the TCR CDR3 used the HTBI primer set with the Qiagen OneStep RT-PCR kit. Blood samples also contained most of the expanded thyroid clonotypes (frequency above 0.001), which suggests that blood repertoires may reflect thyroid immune responses. In cross-validation, a model built on a 13 V-J signature told ophthalmopathy apart from stable hyperthyroidism with less than 90% sensitivity and 81% to 82% specificity, and in testing the same model reached 80%/75%. During validation, the model predicted progression to ophthalmopathy a median of about 6.5 months ahead of onset, with around 71% sensitivity and around 73% specificity. TCR V-J signatures able to tell the groups apart were searched for in a discovery cohort of approximately 95 patients, of whom more than 40 had Graves' ophthalmopathy and about 60 had stable Graves' hyperthyroidism. Whether ophthalmopathy could be predicted prospectively was tested in an independent validation cohort made up of under 20 hyperthyroidism patients plus 17 patients who later progressed to ophthalmopathy. The 100 discovery patients were randomly split 7:3 into training and test sets. In six Graves' hyperthyroidism patients, the study also compared T-cell repertoires from thyroid tissue with T-cell repertoires from blood. Following sampling, methimazole starting at 30 mg daily was given to hyperthyroidism patients, and high-dose intravenous methylprednisolone was given to ophthalmopathy patients. Libraries were constructed in a second round of multiplex PCR, after which size selection and purification were performed. Libraries were sequenced paired-end with 100 bp reads on an Illumina HiSeq2000. Raw data were processed with SOAPnuke, discarding reads with adapters, uncalled bases, mean Phred below 15, or no exact constant-primer or identifier match. High-quality paired reads were merged using COPE v1.2.5, and each unique nucleotide sequence was defined as a clonotype. MiTCR v1.1 was used to align clonotypes to the IMGT TRBV, TRBD and TRBJ reference segments. Only V-J combinations with frequency above 0.0001, covering 99% to 99.2% of repertoires, were analysed. The TCS score was defined as the ratio of F50 (clonal expansion) to E x V (chaos), calculated using BLOSUM62-based TCRdist between CDR3 peptides within each V-J. Welch's t-statistics and random forest reduced several hundred V-J features to about 13, which were used in a naive Bayes classifier (R e1071). Sample size was not statistically predetermined, and blinding of investigators to group allocation was not performed. According to the paper, TCR Vbeta CDR3 sequencing was carried out on 135 peripheral blood samples, which came from fewer than 50 ophthalmopathy, under 80 hyperthyroidism and about 17 progressor patients.

The clonotype comes from a woman in her thirties with Graves disease. Donor details come from another sample of the same person, matched by shared clones. This receptor chain uses TRBV3-1 and TRBJ2-2; 8 bases in the junction line up with TRBD2. The sequencing here drew on peripheral blood mononuclear cells (PBMCs), taken at new diagnosis, from a patient treated with antithyroid drugs. The nucleotides are TGTGCCAGCAGCCAAGCCGGGGGGGCGAACACCGGGGAGCTGTTTTTT. This translates into CASSQAGGANTGELFF.